The TCR beta chain under discussion was sequenced for a study of beta chain features in type 1 diabetes. Background on the study: What patients shared with healthy donors was a similar profile of age, gender and cell yields.

The germline CDR1 and CDR2 sequences are MDHEN and SYDVKM. CDR3 length: 17 amino acids. V lost 3 bases, J lost 1 base, and 8 bases stayed unmatched. The entirety of the isolated RNA underwent reverse transcription, so expressed TCRB transcripts were sequenced. Profiled with immunoSEQ multiplex PCR; TCRdb holds only in-frame clones, not every one. The data hold over 150,000 clones, with less than 15% observed a single time. Material: central memory CD4+ T cells from blood. This sequence was found in a woman between 18 and 30 years old in good health. The chain combines TRBV28 with TRBJ1-4; TRBD1 aligns across 7 bases. The CDR3 here is CASSLTGKGKTNEKLFF. In DNA, the CDR3 is TGTGCCAGCAGTTTGACAGGGAAGGGAAAAACTAATGAAAAACTGTTTTTT. The full variable domain, rest sourced from reference TRBV28 and TRBJ1-4, is DVKVTQSSRYLVKRTGEKVFLECVQDMDHENMFWYRQDPGLGLRLIYFSYDVKMKEKGDIPEGYSVSREKKERFSLILESASTNQTSMYLCASSLTGKGKTNEKLFFGSGTQLSVL.